Presented here are 21 T cell receptor beta chains from one specimen sequenced in a study of siplizumab effects on memory and regulatory T cells (dated by TCRdb to the late 2010s). The receptor library was made with the immunoSEQ multiplex PCR assay. TCRdb holds this immuneACCESS table with in-frame rearrangements only. Some clones are missing; in checked studies, unresolved V genes explain under half, and the rest has no known cause. This sample holds 100,000 or so clones; less than 95% were observed only once. Jointly, the top ten make up approximately 0.61% of the sample. Sequencing was performed on Tregs sorted from blood. Receptor source: a human donor in good health.

This chain connects TRBV15 to TRBJ2-7; 8 nucleotides line up with TRBD1. The germline V gene encodes CDR1 LNHNV and CDR2 YYDKDF (reference sequence). The CDR3 has 15 amino acids. J was trimmed by 4 bases and V by 1 base; bases with no gene match: 6. The CDR3 nucleotides are TGTGCCACCAGCAGAGGACAGGGGACAGTATACGAGCAGTACTTC. Encoded protein: CATSRGQGTVYEQYF.

V usage is TRBV25-1 and J usage is TRBJ2-7; 8 bases match TRBD2. The V gene end was trimmed by 3 bases and the J gene end by 2 bases; junction bases not matched to a gene: 9. From germline, CDR1 is MGHDK and CDR2 SYGVNS. The CDR3 has 16 amino acids. The CDR3 DNA sequence: TGTGCCAGCAGTGATCCTAGCGGGTTCCTCACCTACGAGCAGTACTTC. Protein sequence: CASSDPSGFLTYEQYF.

The V gene is TRBV29-1, the J gene TRBJ2-7; 9 bases map to TRBD2. V shed 2 bases and J 4 bases; nucleotides not matched to a gene: 15. CDR3 length equals 17 residues. CDR1 SQVTM and CDR2 ANQGSEA come from the germline V gene. The CDR3 protein is CSVELLGREGLIYEQYF. The CDR3 DNA sequence: TGCAGCGTTGAACTCCTTGGGCGGGAGGGCCTTATTTACGAGCAGTACTTC.

V and J are TRBV2 and TRBJ1-5, with D maybe TRBD1 (5 bases). V lost 5 bases, J lost 3 bases, and 20 bases lay in between. This CDR3 spans 17 amino acids. Per the germline V gene, CDR1 is SNHLY and CDR2 is FYNNEI. The CDR3 nucleotides read TGTGCCAGCAGTACTCTCCCAGGCAGGGCGAACAATCAGCCCCAGCATTTT. Encoded protein: CASSTLPGRANNQPQHF.

The rearrangement joins TRBV5-1 to TRBJ2-6, with TRBD2 as a possible D gene (5 bases). The germline gives CDR1 SGHRS, CDR2 YFSETQ. V lost 5 bases and J 0 bases, leaving 12 bases between the germline ends. CDR3 size: 16 residues. CDR3 region: CASSRTGISGANVLTF. The CDR3 region has the DNA TGCGCCAGCAGTCGAACGGGGATCTCTGGGGCCAACGTCCTGACTTTC.

The genes are TRBV7-8 and TRBJ1-2; possibly TRBD1 for D (5 bases). The germline gives CDR1 SGHVS, CDR2 FQNEAQ. The CDR3 sequence is 14 residues long. Trimming cost V 3 bases and J 5 bases, with 13 bases left between them. CDR3 coding DNA: TGTGCCAGCAGCTTCCGGGACGGCTCATATGGCTACACCTTC. Translation: CASSFRDGSYGYTF.

This sequence joins TRBV10-3 and TRBJ1-6; the match to TRBD1 covers 8 bases. CDR1 ENHRY and CDR2 SYGVKD come from the germline V gene. Trimming removed 2 bases from V and 6 bases from J; junction bases left unmatched: 3. The CDR3 is made up of 15 amino acids. This CDR3 is CAISEGGQANSPLHF. The CDR3 DNA is TGTGCCATCAGTGAGGGGGGACAGGCTAATTCACCCCTCCACTTT.

The chain carries TRBV19 and TRBJ2-7; possible D gene TRBD1, 6 bases. The CDR3 covers 14 residues. V dropped 5 bases and J dropped 4 bases, with 15 bases sitting between them. The germline gives CDR1 LNHDA, CDR2 SQIVND (reference sequence). The CDR3 DNA reads as TGTGCCAGTAGTGCGCAGGGGATACGATACGAGCAGTACTTC. Translating gives CASSAQGIRYEQYF.

The chain has TRBV19 and TRBJ2-3; D tentatively fits TRBD1 or TRBD2 (5 bases each). V was clipped by 5 bases and J by 4 bases, with 16 bases between them. This CDR3 spans 15 amino acids. Germline lookup yields CDR1 LNHDA and CDR2 SQIVND (reference sequence). DNA of the CDR3: TGTGCCAGTAGTGTGCCGGGCGAGGGGTCAGATACGCAGTATTTT. As protein: CASSVPGEGSDTQYF.

The chain carries TRBV15 and TRBJ2-4, with TRBD1 matching over 9 bases. This CDR3 contains 15 residues. The V gene end was trimmed by 3 bases and the J gene end by 9 bases; junction bases not matched to a gene: 9. CDR1 is LNHNV and CDR2 is YYDKDF in the germline V gene (reference sequence). CDR3 in amino acids: CATSSNMGQGSIQYF. CDR3 in DNA: TGTGCCACCAGCAGCAACATGGGACAGGGCAGCATTCAGTACTTC.

This clone was seen once. The rearrangement uses TRBV18 and TRBJ2-7, with D uncertain. The germline V gene encodes CDR1 KGHSH and CDR2 LQKENI. The V end lost 3 bases, the J end lost 2 bases, and 8 bases lay between the germline ends. This CDR3 is 13 amino acids long. The CDR3 DNA follows: TGTGCCAGCTCACCCCCAGGCCCCTACGAGCAGTACTTC. As protein: CASSPPGPYEQYF.

V usage is TRBV6-6 and J usage is TRBJ2-7; TRBD2 matches 7 bases. Germline CDR1 and CDR2: MNHNY and SVGAGI (reference sequence). Unmatched junction bases numbered 16, after V lost 5 bases and J lost 9 bases. The length of the CDR3 is 15 residues. The CDR3: CASSRGVLQVGLQYF. CDR3 in DNA: TGTGCCAGCAGTCGGGGGGTCCTGCAGGTCGGATTGCAGTACTTC.

The rearrangement links TRBV2 to TRBJ1-1, with D unresolved. CDR1 is SNHLY, CDR2 FYNNEI, per germline. V was cut by 7 bases and J by 1 base, with 13 bases left in between. The CDR3 is 14 residues long. The CDR3 loop is CASTPLGGNTEAFF. CDR3 DNA sequence: TGTGCCAGCACGCCCCTAGGTGGGAACACTGAAGCTTTCTTT.

J is TRBJ1-1 and V is TRBV19; D is perhaps TRBD1 (5 bases). V lost 7 bases and J 0 bases, leaving 12 bases between the germline ends. This CDR3 region has 14 residues. Germline V gene sequence: CDR1 LNHDA, CDR2 SQIVND (reference sequence). In DNA form, the CDR3 reads TGTGCCAGTACCGTCGACAGCCTGAACACTGAAGCTTTCTTT. Translating it yields CASTVDSLNTEAFF.

The chain combines TRBV2 with TRBJ2-1; 7 bases fit TRBD1. There are 13 residues in the CDR3. CDR1 and CDR2 (germline): SNHLY, FYNNEI. Trimming removed 8 bases from V and 9 bases from J; junction bases left unmatched: 10. CDR3 nucleotide sequence: TGTGCCAGCCGTAGTCAGGGGGACGGTGAGCAGTTCTTC. It translates to CASRSQGDGEQFF. Together with reference TRBV2 and TRBJ2-1, the CDR3 gives the full variable domain: EPEVTQTPSHQVTQMGQEVILRCVPISNHLYFYWYRQILGQKVEFLVSFYNNEISEKSEIFDDQFSVERPDGSNFTLKIRSTKLEDSAMYFCASRSQGDGEQFFGPGTRLTVL.

The chain recombines TRBV7-2 with TRBJ1-5; D not certain. CDR1 is SGHTA and CDR2 is FQGNSA in the germline V gene. The ends were cut back, 2 bases at V and 6 bases at J, with 8 bases in the middle. CDR3 length equals 13 residues. Written as DNA, the CDR3 is TGTGCCAGCAGCTTAAGTAGGGTTCAGCCCCAGCATTTT. Translating gives CASSLSRVQPQHF.

V is TRBV28 and J is TRBJ2-2, with 9 bases that match TRBD1. V was pared by 6 bases and J by 4 bases, with 6 bases of the junction left unmatched. CDR3 length equals 15 residues. Looked up from germline, CDR1 is MDHEN and CDR2 is SYDVKM. The CDR3 loop reads CASRGQGASTGELFF. The CDR3 region has the DNA TGTGCCAGCAGGGGACAGGGCGCCTCCACCGGGGAGCTGTTTTTT. Variable domain in full (rest from reference TRBV28 and TRBJ2-2): DVKVTQSSRYLVKRTGEKVFLECVQDMDHENMFWYRQDPGLGLRLIYFSYDVKMKEKGDIPEGYSVSREKKERFSLILESASTNQTSMYLCASRGQGASTGELFFGEGSRLTVL.

The genes are TRBV7-2 and TRBJ2-7; TRBD1 matches 8 bases. V lost 2 bases, J lost 3 bases, and 9 bases stayed unmatched. Germline V gene data show CDR1 as SGHTA and CDR2 as FQGNSA. This CDR3 is built from 16 residues. CDR3 loop: CASSLKFVGTGYEQYF. The CDR3 DNA reads as TGTGCCAGCAGCTTAAAATTCGTAGGGACAGGCTACGAGCAGTACTTC.

The rearrangement uses TRBV5-1 and TRBJ1-2, with a tentative D call TRBD1 (6 bases). The V end lost 3 bases, the J end lost 2 bases, and 11 bases lay between the germline ends. Germline lookup yields CDR1 SGHRS and CDR2 YFSETQ. The CDR3 extends over 14 amino acids. The CDR3 protein is CASSSRDKNYGYTF. CDR3 DNA sequence: TGCGCCAGCAGCTCGCGGGACAAAAACTATGGCTACACCTTC. The entire variable domain, with the rest obtained from reference TRBV5-1 and TRBJ1-2, is as follows: KAGVTQTPRYLIKTRGQQVTLSCSPISGHRSVSWYQQTPGQGLQFLFEYFSETQRNKGNFPGRFSGRQFSNSRSEMNVSTLELGDSALYLCASSSRDKNYGYTFGSGTRLTVV.

This chain joins TRBV5-4 and TRBJ2-1, with D unresolved. Trimming pared 1 base from V and 9 bases from J, leaving 8 bases between. The germline V gene has CDR1 SGHNT and CDR2 YYREEE (reference sequence). The CDR3 is 12 amino acids. The CDR3 bases are TGTGCCAGCAGCTTGAGTAGGTTTGAGCAGTTCTTC. It specifies CASSLSRFEQFF.

This clone has just a few counts. The CDR3 DNA is TGTGCCAGCAGTGTGCAGATTCAAGAGACCCAGTACTTC. It codes for CASSVQIQETQYF. The gene calls are TRBV2 and TRBJ2-5, with D uncertain. V lost 4 bases and J lost 2, with 8 bases in between. This CDR3 is built from 13 residues. Germline CDR1 SNHLY, CDR2 FYNNEI.